This is a list of T cell receptor beta chains from one sample in a study of blood T cells in healthy people across ages. TCRdb analysed the 5' RACE reads with MiXCR anew, one entry per CDR3 protein. The table has 380,000 or so distinct CDR3 sequences, approximately 51% seen once. Sequenced: blood. The source of these receptors is a man aged 55 to 70 in good health. Both conserved end residues are part of each CDR3. A D gene is named only where the DNA matches it firmly. A row's size may be missing; if present it is once, few, many or a size class.

v_call	j_call	d_call	clone_size	cdr3_nt	cdr3_aa
TRBV21-1	TRBJ2-3	.	once	TGTGCCAGCAGCAAAAACCCATGCACCAGTAATGGAACAGATACGCAGTATTTT	CASSKNPCTSNGTDTQYF
TRBV5-5	TRBJ2-2	.	.	TGTGCCAGCAGCTTGGCGGCCGACGGGGAGCTGTTTTTT	CASSLAADGELFF
TRBV4-2	TRBJ2-1	.	.	TGTGCCAGCAGCCAAGACAGTCTAGCGAACTACAATGAGCAGTTCTTC	CASSQDSLANYNEQFF
TRBV20-1	TRBJ2-3	.	.	TGCAGTGCTAGAGATCCCGGAACGGTGTTGGATACGCAGTATTTT	CSARDPGTVLDTQYF
TRBV24-1	TRBJ2-6	.	few	TGTGCCACCAGTGACCCGACAGGCTCTGGGGCCAACGTCCTGACTTTC	CATSDPTGSGANVLTF
TRBV10-3	TRBJ2-5	.	.	TGTGCCATCGGGGCAGCCCAAGAGACCCAGTACTTC	CAIGAAQETQYF
TRBV29-1	TRBJ2-6	.	.	TGCAGCGCCGGAACCCTATTCGACTCTGGGGCCAACGTCCTGACTTTC	CSAGTLFDSGANVLTF
TRBV21-1	TRBJ2-5	.	.	TGTGCCAGCAGCACCGACTGTACTCGGGAGACCCAGTACTTC	CASSTDCTRETQYF
TRBV13	TRBJ2-3	.	.	TGTGCCAGCAGCTCCCGGACGGGGAAGGCAGATACGCAGTATTTT	CASSSRTGKADTQYF
TRBV27	TRBJ1-4	TRBD1	.	TGTGCCAGCAGTGAAAACAGGGGGCGAAATGAAAAACTGTTTTTT	CASSENRGRNEKLFF
TRBV4-3	TRBJ2-7	.	many	TGCGCCAGCAGCCAAGGGGGCCCAAGCTACGAGCAGTACTTC	CASSQGGPSYEQYF
TRBV7-2	TRBJ1-2	.	once	TGTGCCAGCAGCCCCTGGACAGTTAGCTATGGCTACACCTTC	CASSPWTVSYGYTF
TRBV4-2	TRBJ2-7	TRBD1	.	TGTGCCGGCAGCCAACGGACAGGGGGCTACGAGCAGTACTTC	CAGSQRTGGYEQYF
TRBV6-1	TRBJ2-7	.	.	TGTGCCAGCTACGGGTCCCCTAGGTACGAGCAGTACTTC	CASYGSPRYEQYF
TRBV9	TRBJ2-7	.	few	TGTGCCAGCAGCGTAGGCGACTCTCCATCTGGCTACGAGCAGTACTTC	CASSVGDSPSGYEQYF
TRBV5-1	TRBJ2-7	.	.	TGCGCCAGCAGCGTAGAGGCGAACGGTTACGAGCAGTACTTC	CASSVEANGYEQYF
TRBV5-1	TRBJ2-5	.	.	TGCGCCAGCAGTTGGGCGGGACGCCAAGAGACCCAGTACTTC	CASSWAGRQETQYF
TRBV4-3	TRBJ2-6	TRBD1	.	TGCGCCAGCAGCCAAGATGGGGGACAGGTTGGATCTGGGGCCAACGTCCTGACTTTC	CASSQDGGQVGSGANVLTF
TRBV7-2	TRBJ1-5	TRBD1	.	TGTGCCAGCAGCTTAGATGCCTGGACAGGGGCTCAGCCCCAGCATTTT	CASSLDAWTGAQPQHF
TRBV12-3/TRBV12-4	TRBJ2-7	TRBD2	.	TGTGCCAGCAGTTTGAGTGAAGCGGGGGACGAGCAGTACTTC	CASSLSEAGDEQYF
TRBV28	TRBJ2-4	.	.	TGTGCCAGCACCGAGGGGGGAGTTGGTAAGGCCAAAAACATTCAGTACTTC	CASTEGGVGKAKNIQYF
TRBV27	TRBJ2-3	.	.	TGTGCCAGCACCTCCGGGAGACCCACGAATACGCAGTATTTT	CASTSGRPTNTQYF
TRBV12-3/TRBV12-4	TRBJ2-1	TRBD1	many	TGTGCCAGCAGTAGGGGACAGGGGCGGAGGAATGAGCAGTTCTTC	CASSRGQGRRNEQFF
TRBV25-1	TRBJ2-5	.	.	TGTGCCAGCAGTTTTGATGGGACAAGAGGGACCCAGTACTTC	CASSFDGTRGTQYF
TRBV5-4	TRBJ2-5	TRBD2	.	TGTGCCAGCAGCTTGGGTCTAGCGGGGGGGCCCTACCAAGAGACCCAGTACTTC	CASSLGLAGGPYQETQYF
TRBV6-5	TRBJ1-2	TRBD1	.	TGTGCCAGCACTCGACAGGGTGGCTATGGCTACACCTTC	CASTRQGGYGYTF
TRBV20-1	TRBJ2-1	.	once	TGCAGTGCTGGACGCCAGACAGGATCTAACAATGAGCAGTTCTTC	CSAGRQTGSNNEQFF
TRBV29-1	TRBJ1-1	.	once	TGCAGCCTAGGGGAAAACACTGAAGCTTTCTTT	CSLGENTEAFF
TRBV5-1	TRBJ1-2	.	few	TGCGCCAGCAGCTTGGGGCAGATAAACTATGGCTACACCTTC	CASSLGQINYGYTF